This paragraph covers one TCR beta chain sequence. These data belong to a study of shared clonotypes between healthy human individuals. The naive CD8 subset, CD45RO-negative cells positively selected for CCR7, excluded terminally differentiated effector memory CD45RA+ cells. TCRdb's copy holds only in-frame clones and misses some; the assay was immunoSEQ multiplex PCR. The sample holds roughly 2.1 million clones, 85% to 95% seen once. The germline V gene has CDR1 MDHEN and CDR2 SYDVKM. Between the trimmed V and J ends, which lost 2 bases and 4 bases, there was a span of 5 bases. CDR3 size: 13 residues.

The specimen was naive CD8+ T cells from PBMCs. This receptor was identified in a man aged 18 to 35 in good health. Some clones in this sample may be carry-over from other donors' samples. The chain uses TRBV28 and TRBJ1-4; D not resolved. CDR3 sequence: CASSLTVNEKLFF. For the CDR3, the DNA is TGTGCCAGCAGTTTAACCGTTAATGAAAAACTGTTTTTT.